The rows below give T cell receptor beta chains drawn from one sample of a study of lung T cells in sarcoidosis with Löfgren's syndrome. A single record per CDR3 protein comes from TCRdb applying MiXCR to the reads. The repertoire holds about 9,400 distinct CDR3 sequences, with nearly 20% as singletons. Specimen: CD4+ T cells from bronchoalveolar lavage. The receptors derive from a human donor with sarcoidosis (Löfgren's syndrome or another form), or a control subject (not recorded which). The CDR3 runs from the conserved cysteine through the conserved F or W. Fields, in order: J gene, clone size, V gene, D gene, CDR3 protein, CDR3 DNA. A D gene is named only where the DNA matches it firmly. Clone size is not always given. Where it is, it says once, few, many or a class for expanded clones.

j_call: TRBJ2-7; clone_size: medium-sized; v_call: TRBV3-1; d_call: TRBD2; cdr3_aa: CASSLIPGLAAYEQYF; cdr3_nt: TGTGCCAGCAGCCTTATACCGGGACTAGCGGCCTACGAGCAGTACTTC
j_call: TRBJ1-1; clone_size: many; v_call: TRBV20-1; d_call: TRBD1; cdr3_aa: CSARDYAGGTEAFF; cdr3_nt: TGCAGTGCTAGAGATTATGCAGGGGGCACTGAAGCTTTCTTT
j_call: TRBJ1-4; clone_size: many; v_call: TRBV28; d_call: -; cdr3_aa: CASSLMGAGGEKLFF; cdr3_nt: TGTGCCAGTTCTCTGATGGGGGCTGGAGGAGAAAAACTGTTTTTT
j_call: TRBJ1-5; clone_size: many; v_call: TRBV20-1; d_call: -; cdr3_aa: CSATKPGLPRSNQPQHF; cdr3_nt: TGCAGTGCAACGAAACCGGGCCTCCCCCGTAGCAATCAGCCCCAGCATTTT
j_call: TRBJ2-3; clone_size: many; v_call: TRBV5-6; d_call: -; cdr3_aa: CASSLVTDTQYF; cdr3_nt: TGTGCCAGCAGCTTGGTCACAGATACGCAGTATTTT
j_call: TRBJ2-1; clone_size: -; v_call: TRBV27; d_call: -; cdr3_aa: CASSLLPTTYDEQFF; cdr3_nt: TGTGCCAGCAGTTTACTCCCTACGACCTACGACGAGCAGTTCTTC
j_call: TRBJ2-5; clone_size: many; v_call: TRBV11-1; d_call: -; cdr3_aa: CASSFFRNKETQYF; cdr3_nt: TGTGCCAGCAGCTTTTTCAGAAACAAAGAGACCCAGTACTTC
j_call: TRBJ2-7; clone_size: many; v_call: TRBV6-2/TRBV6-3; d_call: -; cdr3_aa: CASSYSIGGGGEQYF; cdr3_nt: TGTGCCAGCAGTTACTCGATAGGGGGTGGCGGCGAGCAGTACTTC
j_call: TRBJ2-1; clone_size: few; v_call: TRBV10-3; d_call: -; cdr3_aa: CAISASSVYNEQFF; cdr3_nt: TGTGCCATCAGTGCTTCTAGTGTCTACAATGAGCAGTTCTTC
j_call: TRBJ2-3; clone_size: many; v_call: TRBV7-2; d_call: -; cdr3_aa: CASSNRADTQYF; cdr3_nt: TGTGCCAGCAGCAACAGGGCAGATACGCAGTATTTT
j_call: TRBJ2-5; clone_size: many; v_call: TRBV5-1; d_call: -; cdr3_aa: CASSLAQALSGTQYF; cdr3_nt: TGCGCCAGCAGCTTGGCCCAGGCTCTGTCCGGGACCCAGTACTTC
j_call: TRBJ2-7; clone_size: many; v_call: TRBV2; d_call: -; cdr3_aa: CASSGDSYEQYF; cdr3_nt: TGTGCCAGCAGTGGCGACAGTTACGAGCAGTACTTC
j_call: TRBJ2-1; clone_size: -; v_call: TRBV3-1; d_call: -; cdr3_aa: CASSQGGAGFDEQFF; cdr3_nt: TGTGCCAGCAGCCAAGGTGGGGCAGGGTTCGATGAGCAGTTCTTC
j_call: TRBJ2-1; clone_size: -; v_call: TRBV20-1; d_call: TRBD2; cdr3_aa: CSAHSWLSGTPYNERLF; cdr3_nt: TGCAGTGCTCATTCGTGGCTTAGCGGGACACCATACAATGAGCGGCTCTTC
j_call: TRBJ2-1; clone_size: medium-sized; v_call: TRBV7-8; d_call: -; cdr3_aa: CASSLIRNEQFF; cdr3_nt: TGTGCCAGCAGCCTGATAAGGAATGAGCAGTTCTTC
j_call: TRBJ2-5; clone_size: medium-sized; v_call: TRBV19; d_call: -; cdr3_aa: CASSIYGQETQYF; cdr3_nt: TGTGCCAGTAGTATTTACGGACAAGAGACCCAGTACTTC
j_call: TRBJ1-1; clone_size: few; v_call: TRBV30; d_call: -; cdr3_aa: CAWAPGQTDGILAFF; cdr3_nt: TGTGCCTGGGCACCGGGACAAACGGATGGGATTCTAGCTTTCTTT
j_call: TRBJ1-1; clone_size: medium-sized; v_call: TRBV6-1; d_call: TRBD1; cdr3_aa: CASRRTGDANTEAFF; cdr3_nt: TGTGCCAGCAGGAGGACAGGGGATGCGAACACTGAAGCTTTCTTT
j_call: TRBJ2-7; clone_size: many; v_call: TRBV20-1; d_call: TRBD2; cdr3_aa: CSARPSGRAYEQYF; cdr3_nt: TGCAGTGCTAGACCTAGCGGGAGGGCCTACGAGCAGTACTTC
j_call: TRBJ2-7; clone_size: -; v_call: TRBV7-2; d_call: TRBD1; cdr3_aa: CASSLGEGTGGKQYF; cdr3_nt: TGTGCCAGCAGCTTAGGGGAGGGGACAGGGGGAAAGCAGTACTTC
j_call: TRBJ2-1; clone_size: few; v_call: TRBV7-6; d_call: -; cdr3_aa: CANSLGSFSYNEQFF; cdr3_nt: TGTGCCAACAGCTTAGGGTCTTTCTCCTACAATGAGCAGTTCTTC
j_call: TRBJ2-7; clone_size: many; v_call: TRBV7-8; d_call: TRBD1; cdr3_aa: CASSILDRGRGEQYF; cdr3_nt: TGTGCCAGCAGCATCCTTGACAGGGGGCGCGGCGAGCAGTACTTC
j_call: TRBJ2-3; clone_size: many; v_call: TRBV12-3/TRBV12-4; d_call: -; cdr3_aa: CASSSLWRGTDTQYF; cdr3_nt: TGTGCCAGCAGCTCTTTGTGGCGCGGCACAGATACGCAGTATTTT
j_call: TRBJ1-3; clone_size: -; v_call: TRBV5-1; d_call: -; cdr3_aa: CASSLRSRETLGNTIYF; cdr3_nt: TGCGCCAGCAGCTTGCGATCCAGGGAAACCCTTGGAAACACCATATATTTT
j_call: TRBJ1-2; clone_size: medium-sized; v_call: TRBV28; d_call: -; cdr3_aa: CASSRGSGIYGYTF; cdr3_nt: TGTGCCAGCAGTCGAGGTTCGGGGATCTATGGCTACACCTTC
j_call: TRBJ2-3; clone_size: few; v_call: TRBV30; d_call: -; cdr3_aa: CATTRRVTDTQYF; cdr3_nt: TGTGCCACTACTCGACGGGTAACAGATACGCAGTATTTT
j_call: TRBJ2-7; clone_size: many; v_call: TRBV10-2; d_call: -; cdr3_aa: CASSVGYEQYF; cdr3_nt: TGCGCCAGCAGTGTCGGCTACGAGCAGTACTTC
j_call: TRBJ2-1; clone_size: medium-sized; v_call: TRBV18; d_call: TRBD2; cdr3_aa: CASSPVWGGNNEQFF; cdr3_nt: TGTGCCAGCTCACCAGTCTGGGGGGGTAACAATGAGCAGTTCTTC
j_call: TRBJ1-1; clone_size: large; v_call: TRBV6-2/TRBV6-3; d_call: -; cdr3_aa: CASSYRDDTEAFF; cdr3_nt: TGTGCCAGCAGTTACAGGGATGACACTGAAGCTTTCTTT
j_call: TRBJ1-6; clone_size: many; v_call: TRBV20-1; d_call: TRBD1; cdr3_aa: CSARDLHTGQGSSYNSPLHF; cdr3_nt: TGCAGTGCTAGAGACCTCCACACGGGACAGGGTAGTTCCTATAATTCACCCCTCCACTTT
j_call: TRBJ2-1; clone_size: many; v_call: TRBV18; d_call: TRBD2; cdr3_aa: CASSQLAGGNEQFF; cdr3_nt: TGTGCCAGCTCACAACTAGCGGGGGGCAATGAGCAGTTCTTC
j_call: TRBJ2-5; clone_size: many; v_call: TRBV20-1; d_call: TRBD2; cdr3_aa: CSAKLGGSPQGTQYF; cdr3_nt: TGCAGTGCTAAGTTAGGCGGGAGCCCTCAGGGGACCCAGTACTTC
j_call: TRBJ2-7; clone_size: many; v_call: TRBV24-1; d_call: TRBD1; cdr3_aa: CATSPDRGHEQYF; cdr3_nt: TGTGCCACCTCCCCGGACAGGGGACACGAGCAGTACTTC
j_call: TRBJ2-7; clone_size: medium-sized; v_call: TRBV12-3/TRBV12-4; d_call: -; cdr3_aa: CASTKQGGDRRSYEQYF; cdr3_nt: TGTGCCAGCACCAAACAAGGAGGAGACAGGCGATCCTACGAGCAGTACTTC
j_call: TRBJ1-5; clone_size: -; v_call: TRBV12-3/TRBV12-4; d_call: -; cdr3_aa: CASSLAQGLDQPQHF; cdr3_nt: TGTGCCAGCAGTTTAGCCCAAGGGCTTGATCAGCCACAGCATTTT
j_call: TRBJ2-1; clone_size: many; v_call: TRBV10-3; d_call: -; cdr3_aa: CASQPASSGNEQFF; cdr3_nt: TGTGCCTCACAACCCGCGTCGAGCGGTAATGAGCAGTTCTTC
j_call: TRBJ1-2; clone_size: many; v_call: TRBV7-8; d_call: -; cdr3_aa: CASSLGHTNYGYTF; cdr3_nt: TGTGCCAGCAGCTTAGGTCATACTAACTATGGCTACACCTTC
j_call: TRBJ2-3; clone_size: many; v_call: TRBV5-4; d_call: -; cdr3_aa: CASSQGIPPDTQYF; cdr3_nt: TGTGCCAGCAGCCAGGGAATTCCCCCAGATACGCAGTATTTT
j_call: TRBJ2-2; clone_size: many; v_call: TRBV6-1; d_call: -; cdr3_aa: CASNRVTTGELFF; cdr3_nt: TGTGCCAGCAACAGGGTGACCACCGGGGAGCTGTTTTTT
j_call: TRBJ2-3; clone_size: many; v_call: TRBV5-1; d_call: -; cdr3_aa: CASRPVLGTDTQYF; cdr3_nt: TGCGCCAGCAGGCCGGTCCTGGGGACAGATACGCAGTATTTT
j_call: TRBJ2-3; clone_size: -; v_call: TRBV4-2; d_call: -; cdr3_aa: CASSQDGGGGTDTHYF; cdr3_nt: TGTGCCAGCAGCCAAGATGGTGGGGGAGGCACAGATACGCATTATTTT
j_call: TRBJ2-3; clone_size: many; v_call: TRBV5-1; d_call: -; cdr3_aa: CASSLFGSGPTDTQYF; cdr3_nt: TGCGCCAGCAGCTTGTTTGGTAGCGGACCCACAGATACGCAGTATTTT
j_call: TRBJ1-6; clone_size: -; v_call: TRBV11-2; d_call: -; cdr3_aa: CASSFSGDNSPLHF; cdr3_nt: TGTGCCAGCAGCTTCTCAGGGGATAATTCACCCCTCCACTTT
j_call: TRBJ2-1; clone_size: -; v_call: TRBV7-2; d_call: -; cdr3_aa: CASSSDSLDEQFF; cdr3_nt: TGTGCCAGCAGCTCGGACAGCTTGGATGAGCAGTTCTTC
j_call: TRBJ2-7; clone_size: once; v_call: TRBV11-2; d_call: TRBD2; cdr3_aa: CASSLEPGTSVTYEQYF; cdr3_nt: TGTGCCAGCAGCTTGGAGCCTGGGACTAGCGTTACCTACGAGCAGTACTTC
j_call: TRBJ2-7; clone_size: -; v_call: TRBV27; d_call: -; cdr3_aa: CASQPYRDHEQYF; cdr3_nt: TGTGCCAGCCAACCGTACAGGGACCACGAGCAGTACTTC